Listed below are T cell receptor beta chains from one sample, sequenced in a study of blood T cell repertoires in COVID-19. The data were produced by immunoSEQ multiplex PCR, yet TCRdb's version contains in-frame clones alone and is incomplete. Of roughly 180,000 clones listed, roughly 79% are singletons. The source material was peripheral blood. The receptors shown here come from a man between 60 and 70 years old with active or convalescent COVID-19. Both conserved end residues are trimmed from each CDR3. Each record gives: CDR3 length, V gene, J gene, CDR3 protein.

cdr3_length: 13
v_call: TRBV4-2
j_call: TRBJ2-7
cdr3_aa: ASSPGLAGLGEQY

cdr3_length: 12
v_call: TRBV5-6
j_call: TRBJ1-5
cdr3_aa: ASMPPGVGQPQH

cdr3_length: 13
v_call: TRBV3-1/TRBV3-2
j_call: TRBJ1-1
cdr3_aa: ASSLRTGVGTEAF

cdr3_length: 13
v_call: TRBV24-1
j_call: TRBJ2-4
cdr3_aa: ATSDPGQGGNIQY

cdr3_length: 8
v_call: TRBV9
j_call: TRBJ2-5
cdr3_aa: ASAGETQY

cdr3_length: 13
v_call: TRBV6-2/TRBV6-3
j_call: TRBJ1-2
cdr3_aa: ASSNPGTGGNGYT

cdr3_length: 13
v_call: TRBV28
j_call: TRBJ2-2
cdr3_aa: ASSLSVRNTGELF

cdr3_length: 14
v_call: TRBV19
j_call: TRBJ2-5
cdr3_aa: ASMRGGSGGQETQY

cdr3_length: 12
v_call: TRBV5-1
j_call: TRBJ2-1
cdr3_aa: ASSLREAGNEQF

cdr3_length: 10
v_call: TRBV19
j_call: TRBJ2-7
cdr3_aa: ASSVPGIEQY

cdr3_length: 10
v_call: TRBV7-9
j_call: TRBJ2-7
cdr3_aa: ASSFRVHEQY

cdr3_length: 13
v_call: TRBV5-6
j_call: TRBJ2-1
cdr3_aa: ASSLGLAESGEQF

cdr3_length: 14
v_call: TRBV5-6
j_call: TRBJ2-3
cdr3_aa: ASSFGTSGGTDTQY

cdr3_length: 11
v_call: TRBV6-6
j_call: TRBJ2-1
cdr3_aa: ASGTFRGAEQF

cdr3_length: 13
v_call: TRBV24-1
j_call: TRBJ2-7
cdr3_aa: ATSERTASSYEQY

cdr3_length: 11
v_call: TRBV27
j_call: TRBJ1-2
cdr3_aa: ASSFPGNYGYT

cdr3_length: 13
v_call: TRBV30
j_call: TRBJ2-1
cdr3_aa: AWGQGTGAYNEQF

cdr3_length: 12
v_call: TRBV7-9
j_call: TRBJ2-5
cdr3_aa: ASSLGQTLETQY

cdr3_length: 13
v_call: TRBV9
j_call: TRBJ2-5
cdr3_aa: ASSVGGLPQETQY

cdr3_length: 11
v_call: TRBV11-2
j_call: TRBJ2-1
cdr3_aa: ASSLGRGDEQF

cdr3_length: 9
v_call: TRBV23-1
j_call: TRBJ1-1
cdr3_aa: ASRVERRAF

cdr3_length: 6
v_call: TRBV12-2
j_call: TRBJ2-7
cdr3_aa: ASRFRL

cdr3_length: 17
v_call: TRBV28
j_call: TRBJ2-2
cdr3_aa: ASSPLGLAGRGGSGELF

cdr3_length: 12
v_call: TRBV7-9
j_call: TRBJ1-1
cdr3_aa: ASSPRTGAGEAF

cdr3_length: 11
v_call: TRBV11-2
j_call: TRBJ2-7
cdr3_aa: ASSPSGDHEQY

cdr3_length: 14
v_call: TRBV29-1
j_call: TRBJ2-2
cdr3_aa: SVGTGLADNTGELF

cdr3_length: 11
v_call: TRBV29-1
j_call: TRBJ2-7
cdr3_aa: SVEVTGGFEQY

cdr3_length: 12
v_call: TRBV6-5
j_call: TRBJ1-5
cdr3_aa: ASSYSEGNQPQH

cdr3_length: 12
v_call: TRBV28
j_call: TRBJ1-1
cdr3_aa: ASRRDRRNTEAF

cdr3_length: 15
v_call: TRBV5-1
j_call: TRBJ2-5
cdr3_aa: ASSYNGLAGELETQY

cdr3_length: 11
v_call: TRBV6-6
j_call: TRBJ1-5
cdr3_aa: ASEQGSNQPQH

cdr3_length: 14
v_call: TRBV19
j_call: TRBJ2-4
cdr3_aa: ASSRGATGGKNIQY

cdr3_length: 12
v_call: TRBV11-2
j_call: TRBJ2-1
cdr3_aa: ASSLVPVNNEQF

cdr3_length: 12
v_call: TRBV5-6
j_call: TRBJ1-4
cdr3_aa: ASSPQGKDEKLF

cdr3_length: 13
v_call: TRBV18
j_call: TRBJ2-1
cdr3_aa: ASSPRTAPYNEQF

cdr3_length: 9
v_call: TRBV9
j_call: TRBJ2-7
cdr3_aa: ASSPGGEQY

cdr3_length: 13
v_call: TRBV5-6
j_call: TRBJ2-1
cdr3_aa: ASDKGVSSYNEQF

cdr3_length: 13
v_call: TRBV24-1
j_call: TRBJ1-1
cdr3_aa: ATSEIDRFSTEAF

cdr3_length: 12
v_call: TRBV29-1
j_call: TRBJ2-5
cdr3_aa: SVEDSGGEETQY

cdr3_length: 13
v_call: TRBV11-2
j_call: TRBJ2-5
cdr3_aa: ASSLLGTLQETQY

cdr3_length: 13
v_call: TRBV5-8
j_call: TRBJ2-2
cdr3_aa: AVVQGTLNTGELF

cdr3_length: 14
v_call: TRBV18
j_call: TRBJ1-6
cdr3_aa: ASSPFARGFNSPLH

cdr3_length: 16
v_call: TRBV6-2/TRBV6-3
j_call: TRBJ2-4
cdr3_aa: ASSYHTGSGSAKNIQY

cdr3_length: 13
v_call: TRBV11-2
j_call: TRBJ2-1
cdr3_aa: ASSLGYSSYNEQF

cdr3_length: 12
v_call: TRBV7-3
j_call: TRBJ2-7
cdr3_aa: ASSWTSSSYEQY

cdr3_length: 11
v_call: TRBV28
j_call: TRBJ1-1
cdr3_aa: ASSILPGQLAF

cdr3_length: 10
v_call: TRBV11-3
j_call: TRBJ2-1
cdr3_aa: ASSSQGYEQF

cdr3_length: 14
v_call: TRBV7-8
j_call: TRBJ2-1
cdr3_aa: ASSLEVWTPYNEQF